The sequence of this T cell receptor beta chain was determined in a study of CD8+CD57+ T cells in acquired aplastic anemia. Study-level points and caveats: Sharing between patients and controls was observed for 25 to 30 CD8+ CDR3 sequences. Patients versus controls showed no significant CD8+ Simpson's diversity difference.

This clonotype has ten or more counts. The antigen remains unidentified. The study profiled TCR beta VDJ and CDR3 using genomic DNA as template. In TCRdb, the reads were re-called with MiXCR into one record per CDR3 protein. Among some 120,000 distinct CDR3 sequences listed, approximately 41% were seen once. The length of the CDR3 is 17 residues. Per the germline V gene, CDR1 is SGHRS and CDR2 is YFSETQ. The ends lost 4 bases at V and 0 bases at J; junction bases unmatched: 4. Only patients with CD8+CD57+ cell expansion on flow cytometry were chosen for sequencing. V and J are TRBV5-1 and TRBJ2-3; TRBD2 matches at 14 bases. This TCR derives from a human donor with aplastic anemia. Sample: sorted CD4+, CD8+, or CD8+CD57+ T cells (not recorded which) from PBMCs. The CDR3 loop is CASSTGLAGGSTDTQYF. In DNA, the CDR3 is TGCGCCAGCAGCACCGGACTAGCGGGGGGAAGCACAGATACGCAGTATTTT.